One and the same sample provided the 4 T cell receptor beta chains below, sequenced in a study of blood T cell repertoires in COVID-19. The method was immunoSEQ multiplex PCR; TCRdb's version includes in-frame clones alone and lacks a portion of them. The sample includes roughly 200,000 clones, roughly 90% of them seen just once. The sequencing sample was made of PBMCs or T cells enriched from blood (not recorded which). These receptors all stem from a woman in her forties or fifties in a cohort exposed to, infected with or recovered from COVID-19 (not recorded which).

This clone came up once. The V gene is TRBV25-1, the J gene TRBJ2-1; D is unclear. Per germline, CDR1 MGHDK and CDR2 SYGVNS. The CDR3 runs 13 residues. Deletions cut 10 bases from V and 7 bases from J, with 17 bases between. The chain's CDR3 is CATAVQIQNEQFF. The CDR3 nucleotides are TGTGCCACCGCGGTCCAGATTCAGAATGAGCAGTTCTTC. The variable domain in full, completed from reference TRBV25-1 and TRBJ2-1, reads EADIYQTPRYLVIGTGKKITLECSQTMGHDKMYWYQQDPGMELHLIHYSYGVNSTEKGDLSSESTVSRIRTEHFPLTLESARPSHTSQYLCATAVQIQNEQFFGPGTRLTVL.

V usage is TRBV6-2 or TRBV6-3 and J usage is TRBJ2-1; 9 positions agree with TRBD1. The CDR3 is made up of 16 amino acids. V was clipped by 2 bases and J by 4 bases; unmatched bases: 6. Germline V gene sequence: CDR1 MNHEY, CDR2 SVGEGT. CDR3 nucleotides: TGTGCCAGCAGTTACGTGCCCGGGACAGGGTACAATGAGCAGTTCTTC. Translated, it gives CASSYVPGTGYNEQFF.

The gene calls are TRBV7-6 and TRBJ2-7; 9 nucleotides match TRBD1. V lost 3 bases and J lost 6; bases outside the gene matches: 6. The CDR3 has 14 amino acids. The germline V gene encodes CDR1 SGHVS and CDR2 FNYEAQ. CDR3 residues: CASSFGTGLSEQYF. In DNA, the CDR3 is TGTGCCAGCAGCTTCGGGACAGGGTTATCCGAGCAGTACTTC.

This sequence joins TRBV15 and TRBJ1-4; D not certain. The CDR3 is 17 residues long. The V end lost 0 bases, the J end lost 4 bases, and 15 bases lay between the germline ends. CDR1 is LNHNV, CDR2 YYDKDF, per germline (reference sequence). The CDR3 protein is CATSRDQGEADNEKLFF. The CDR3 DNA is TGTGCCACCAGCAGAGATCAAGGTGAAGCGGATAATGAAAAACTGTTTTTT.